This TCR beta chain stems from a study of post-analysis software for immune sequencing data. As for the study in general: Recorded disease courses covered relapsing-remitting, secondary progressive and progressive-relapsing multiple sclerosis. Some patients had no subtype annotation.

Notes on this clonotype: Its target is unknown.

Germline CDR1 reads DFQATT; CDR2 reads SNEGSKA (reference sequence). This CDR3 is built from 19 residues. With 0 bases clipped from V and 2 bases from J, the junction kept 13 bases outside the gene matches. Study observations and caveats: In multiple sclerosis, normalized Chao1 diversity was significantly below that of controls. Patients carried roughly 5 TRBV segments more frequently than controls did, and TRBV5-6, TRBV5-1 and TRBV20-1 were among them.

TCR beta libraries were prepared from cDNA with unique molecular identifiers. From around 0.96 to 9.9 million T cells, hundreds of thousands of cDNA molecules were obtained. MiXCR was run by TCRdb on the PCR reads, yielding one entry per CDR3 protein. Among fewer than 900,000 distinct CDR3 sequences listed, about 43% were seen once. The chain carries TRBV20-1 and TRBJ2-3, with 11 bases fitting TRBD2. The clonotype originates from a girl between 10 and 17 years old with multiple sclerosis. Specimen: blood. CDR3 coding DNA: TGCAGTGCTAGAGATGGATTTCGGCTAGCGGGAGGATCCACAGATACGCAGTATTTT. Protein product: CSARDGFRLAGGSTDTQYF.